This T cell receptor beta chain was documented in a study of control samples from healthy donors and cancer patients. The CDR3 consists of 16 residues. In germline, CDR1 is SEHNR, CDR2 FQNEAQ (reference sequence). With 2 bases removed from V and 2 bases from J, the gap between germline ends came to 15 bases. In its sample, this clone was seen once. Assay: immunoSEQ multiplex PCR; the TCRdb copy retains only in-frame clones and omits some. In the table there are under 150,000 clones, approximately 87% of which are singletons. The receptor comes from a man in his 60s in good health. The genes are TRBV7-9 and TRBJ1-2; tentatively, D is TRBD1 (5 bases). Sequencing was carried out using blood. CDR3 bases: TGTGCCAGCAGCTTACGTGAGGAAGGGGCCAACTATGGCTACACCTTC. This translates into CASSLREEGANYGYTF.